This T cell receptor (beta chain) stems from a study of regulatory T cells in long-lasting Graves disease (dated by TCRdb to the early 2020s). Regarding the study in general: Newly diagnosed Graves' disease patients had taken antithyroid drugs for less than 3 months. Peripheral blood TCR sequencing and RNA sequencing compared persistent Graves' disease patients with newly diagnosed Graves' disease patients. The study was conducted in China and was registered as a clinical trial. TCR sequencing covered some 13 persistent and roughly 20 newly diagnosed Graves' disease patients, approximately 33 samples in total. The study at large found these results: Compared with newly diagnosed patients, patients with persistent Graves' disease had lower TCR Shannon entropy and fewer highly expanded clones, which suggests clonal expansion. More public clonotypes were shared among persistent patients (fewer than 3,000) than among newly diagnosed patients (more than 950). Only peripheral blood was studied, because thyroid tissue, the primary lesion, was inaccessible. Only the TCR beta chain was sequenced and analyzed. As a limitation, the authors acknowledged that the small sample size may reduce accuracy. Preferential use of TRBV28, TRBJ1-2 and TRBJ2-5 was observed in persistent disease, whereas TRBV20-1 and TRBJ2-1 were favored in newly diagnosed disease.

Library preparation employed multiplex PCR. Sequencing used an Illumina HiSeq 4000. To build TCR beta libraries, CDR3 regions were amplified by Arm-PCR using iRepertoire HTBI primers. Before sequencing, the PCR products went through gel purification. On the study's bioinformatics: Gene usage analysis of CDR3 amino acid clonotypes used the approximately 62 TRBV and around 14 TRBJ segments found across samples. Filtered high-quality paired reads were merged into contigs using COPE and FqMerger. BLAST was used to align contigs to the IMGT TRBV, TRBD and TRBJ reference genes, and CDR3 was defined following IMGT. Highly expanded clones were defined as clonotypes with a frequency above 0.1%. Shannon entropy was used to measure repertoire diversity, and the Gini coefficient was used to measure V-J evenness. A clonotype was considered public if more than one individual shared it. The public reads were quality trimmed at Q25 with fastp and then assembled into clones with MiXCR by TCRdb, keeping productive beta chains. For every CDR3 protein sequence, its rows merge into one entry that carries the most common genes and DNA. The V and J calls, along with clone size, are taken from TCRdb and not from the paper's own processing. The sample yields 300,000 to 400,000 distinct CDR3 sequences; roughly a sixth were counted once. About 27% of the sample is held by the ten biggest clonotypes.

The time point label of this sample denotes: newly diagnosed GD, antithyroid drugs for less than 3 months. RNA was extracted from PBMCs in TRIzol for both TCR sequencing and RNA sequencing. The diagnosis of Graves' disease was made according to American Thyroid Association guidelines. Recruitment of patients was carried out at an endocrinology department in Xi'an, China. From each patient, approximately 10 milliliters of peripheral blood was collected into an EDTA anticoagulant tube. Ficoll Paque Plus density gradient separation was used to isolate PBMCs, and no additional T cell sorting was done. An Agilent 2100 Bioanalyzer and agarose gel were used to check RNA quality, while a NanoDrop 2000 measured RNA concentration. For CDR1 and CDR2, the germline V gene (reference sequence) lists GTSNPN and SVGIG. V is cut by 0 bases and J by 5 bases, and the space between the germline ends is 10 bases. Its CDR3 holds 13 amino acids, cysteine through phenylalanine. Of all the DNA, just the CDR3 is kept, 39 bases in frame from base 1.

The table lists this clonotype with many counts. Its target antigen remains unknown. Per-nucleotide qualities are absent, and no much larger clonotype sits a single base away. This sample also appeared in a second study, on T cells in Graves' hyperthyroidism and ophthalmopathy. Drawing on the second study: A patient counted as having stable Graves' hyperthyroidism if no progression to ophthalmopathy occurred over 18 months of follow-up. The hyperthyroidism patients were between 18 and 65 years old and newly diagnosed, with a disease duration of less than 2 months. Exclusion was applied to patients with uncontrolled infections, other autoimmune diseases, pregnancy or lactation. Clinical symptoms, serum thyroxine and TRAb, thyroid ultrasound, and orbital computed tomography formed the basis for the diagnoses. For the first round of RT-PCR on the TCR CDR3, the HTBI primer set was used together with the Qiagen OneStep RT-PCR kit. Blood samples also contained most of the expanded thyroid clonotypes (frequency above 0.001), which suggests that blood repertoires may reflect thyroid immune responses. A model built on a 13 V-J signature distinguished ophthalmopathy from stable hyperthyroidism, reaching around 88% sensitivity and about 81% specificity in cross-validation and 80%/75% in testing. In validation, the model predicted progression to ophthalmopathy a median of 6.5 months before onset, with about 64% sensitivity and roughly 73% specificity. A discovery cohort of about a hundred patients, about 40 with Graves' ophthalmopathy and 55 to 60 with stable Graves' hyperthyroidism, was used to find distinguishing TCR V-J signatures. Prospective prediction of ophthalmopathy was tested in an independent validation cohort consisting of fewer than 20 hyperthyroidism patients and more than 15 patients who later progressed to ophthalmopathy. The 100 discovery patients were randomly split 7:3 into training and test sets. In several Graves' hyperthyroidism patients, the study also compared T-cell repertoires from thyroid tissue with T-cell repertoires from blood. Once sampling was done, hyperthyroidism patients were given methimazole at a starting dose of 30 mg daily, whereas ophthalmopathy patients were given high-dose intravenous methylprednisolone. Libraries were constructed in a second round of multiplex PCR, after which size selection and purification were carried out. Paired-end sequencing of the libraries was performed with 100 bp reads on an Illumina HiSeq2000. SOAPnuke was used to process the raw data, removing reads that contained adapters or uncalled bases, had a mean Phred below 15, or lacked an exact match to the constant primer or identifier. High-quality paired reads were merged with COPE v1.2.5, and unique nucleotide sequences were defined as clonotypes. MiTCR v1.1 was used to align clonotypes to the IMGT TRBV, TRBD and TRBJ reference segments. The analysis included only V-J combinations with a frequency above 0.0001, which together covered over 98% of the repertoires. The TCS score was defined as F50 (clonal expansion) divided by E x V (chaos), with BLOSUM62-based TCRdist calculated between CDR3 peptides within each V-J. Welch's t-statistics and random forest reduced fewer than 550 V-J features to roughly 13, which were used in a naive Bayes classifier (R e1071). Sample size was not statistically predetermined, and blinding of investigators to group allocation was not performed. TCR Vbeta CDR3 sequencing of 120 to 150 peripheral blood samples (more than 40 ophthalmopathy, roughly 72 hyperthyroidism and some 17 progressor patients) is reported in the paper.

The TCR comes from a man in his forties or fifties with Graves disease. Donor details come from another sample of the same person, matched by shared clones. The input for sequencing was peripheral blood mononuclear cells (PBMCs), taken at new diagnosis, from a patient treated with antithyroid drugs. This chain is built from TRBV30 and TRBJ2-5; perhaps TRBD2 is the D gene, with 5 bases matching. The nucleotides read TGTGCCTGGAGTGTCGTAGGCGGGGAGACCCAGTACTTC. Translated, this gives CAWSVVGGETQYF.